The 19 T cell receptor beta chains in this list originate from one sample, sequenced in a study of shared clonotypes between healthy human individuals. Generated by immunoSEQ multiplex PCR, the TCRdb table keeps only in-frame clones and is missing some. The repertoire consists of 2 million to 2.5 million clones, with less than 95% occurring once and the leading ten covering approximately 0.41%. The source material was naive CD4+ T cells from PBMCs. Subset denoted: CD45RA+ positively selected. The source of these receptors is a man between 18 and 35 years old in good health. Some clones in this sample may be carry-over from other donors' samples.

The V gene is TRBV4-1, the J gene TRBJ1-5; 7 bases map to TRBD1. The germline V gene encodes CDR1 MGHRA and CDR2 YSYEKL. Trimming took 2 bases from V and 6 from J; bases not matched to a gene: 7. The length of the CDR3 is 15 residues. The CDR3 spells CASSQLTGFGQPQHF. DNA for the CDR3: TGCGCCAGCAGCCAACTGACAGGGTTTGGTCAGCCCCAGCATTTT.

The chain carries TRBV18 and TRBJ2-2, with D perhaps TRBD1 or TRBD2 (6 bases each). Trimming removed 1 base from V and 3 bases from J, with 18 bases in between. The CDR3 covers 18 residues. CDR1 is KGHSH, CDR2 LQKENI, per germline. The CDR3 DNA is TGTGCCAGCTCACCACGATTTAAGGGGGAGGAGGACACCGGGGAGCTGTTTTTT. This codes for CASSPRFKGEEDTGELFF.

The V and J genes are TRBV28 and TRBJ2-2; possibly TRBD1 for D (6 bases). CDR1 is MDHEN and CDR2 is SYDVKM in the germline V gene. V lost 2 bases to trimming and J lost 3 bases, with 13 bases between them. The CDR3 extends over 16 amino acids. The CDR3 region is CASSLPRQAHTGELFF. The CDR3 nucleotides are TGTGCCAGCAGTTTACCCAGACAGGCCCACACCGGGGAGCTGTTTTTT.

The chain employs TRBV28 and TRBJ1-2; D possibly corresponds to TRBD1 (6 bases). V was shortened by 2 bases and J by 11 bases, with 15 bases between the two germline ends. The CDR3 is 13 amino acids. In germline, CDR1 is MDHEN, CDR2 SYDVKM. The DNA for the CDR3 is TGTGCCAGCAGTTTAGGGGGGGCGTTAAGGTACACCTTC. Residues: CASSLGGALRYTF.

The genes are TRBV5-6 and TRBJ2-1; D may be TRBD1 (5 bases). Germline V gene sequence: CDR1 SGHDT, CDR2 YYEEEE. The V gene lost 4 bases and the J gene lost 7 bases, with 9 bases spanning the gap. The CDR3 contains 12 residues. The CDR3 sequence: CASSHYRNEQFF. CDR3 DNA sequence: TGTGCCAGCAGCCACTACAGGAATGAGCAGTTCTTC.

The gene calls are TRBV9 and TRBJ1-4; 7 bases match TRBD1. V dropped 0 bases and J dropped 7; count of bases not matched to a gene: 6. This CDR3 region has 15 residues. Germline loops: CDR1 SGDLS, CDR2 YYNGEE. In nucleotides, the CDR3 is TGTGCCAGCAGCGTAGGAGGGGGCGCGTTTGAAAAACTGTTTTTT. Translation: CASSVGGGAFEKLFF.

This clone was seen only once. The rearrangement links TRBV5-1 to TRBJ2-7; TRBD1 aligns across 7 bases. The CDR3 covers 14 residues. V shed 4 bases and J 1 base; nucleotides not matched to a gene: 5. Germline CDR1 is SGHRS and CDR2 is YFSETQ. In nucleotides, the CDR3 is TGCGCCAGCAGCCCCGGACAGGCTTCCTACGAGCAGTACTTC. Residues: CASSPGQASYEQYF. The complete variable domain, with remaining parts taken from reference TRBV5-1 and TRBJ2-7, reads KAGVTQTPRYLIKTRGQQVTLSCSPISGHRSVSWYQQTPGQGLQFLFEYFSETQRNKGNFPGRFSGRQFSNSRSEMNVSTLELGDSALYLCASSPGQASYEQYFGPGTRLTVT.

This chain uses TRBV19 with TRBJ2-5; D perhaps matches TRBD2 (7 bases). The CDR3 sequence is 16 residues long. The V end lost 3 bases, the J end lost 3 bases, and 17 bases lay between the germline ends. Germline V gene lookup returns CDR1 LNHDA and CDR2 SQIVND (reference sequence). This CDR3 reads CASSMGTGGVKETQYF. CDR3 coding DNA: TGTGCCAGTAGTATGGGGACGGGGGGCGTTAAAGAGACCCAGTACTTC.

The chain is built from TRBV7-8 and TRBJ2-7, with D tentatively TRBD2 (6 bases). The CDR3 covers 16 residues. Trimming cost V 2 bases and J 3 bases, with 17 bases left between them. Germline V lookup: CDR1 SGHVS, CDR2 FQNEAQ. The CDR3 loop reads CASSLRAPAGNYEQYF. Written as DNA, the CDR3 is TGTGCCAGCAGCTTAAGGGCCCCGGCGGGAAACTACGAGCAGTACTTC.

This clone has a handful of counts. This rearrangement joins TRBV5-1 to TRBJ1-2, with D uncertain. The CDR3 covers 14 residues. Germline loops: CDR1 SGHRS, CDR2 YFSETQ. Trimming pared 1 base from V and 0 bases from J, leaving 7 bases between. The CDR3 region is CASSLLTANYGYTF. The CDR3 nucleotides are TGCGCCAGCAGCTTGTTAACAGCTAACTATGGCTACACCTTC.

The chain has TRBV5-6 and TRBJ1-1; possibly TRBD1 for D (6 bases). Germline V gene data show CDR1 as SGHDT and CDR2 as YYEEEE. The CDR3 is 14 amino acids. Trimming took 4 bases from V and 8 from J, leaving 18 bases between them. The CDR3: CASSPRTVAPEAFF. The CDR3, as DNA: TGTGCCAGCAGCCCGAGGACAGTAGCGCCGGAAGCTTTCTTT.

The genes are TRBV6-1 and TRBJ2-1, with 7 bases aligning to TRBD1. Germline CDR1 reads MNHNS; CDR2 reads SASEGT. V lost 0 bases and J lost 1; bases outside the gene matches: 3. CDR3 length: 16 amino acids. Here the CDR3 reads CASSEATGESYNEQFF. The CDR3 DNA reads TGTGCCAGCAGTGAAGCAACAGGGGAGTCCTACAATGAGCAGTTCTTC.

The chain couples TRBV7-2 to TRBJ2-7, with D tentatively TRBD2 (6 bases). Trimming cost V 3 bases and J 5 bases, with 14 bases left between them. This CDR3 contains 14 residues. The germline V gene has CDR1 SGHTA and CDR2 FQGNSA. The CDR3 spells CASSFAAGRDEQYF. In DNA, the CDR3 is TGTGCCAGCAGCTTTGCGGCGGGAAGGGACGAGCAGTACTTC.

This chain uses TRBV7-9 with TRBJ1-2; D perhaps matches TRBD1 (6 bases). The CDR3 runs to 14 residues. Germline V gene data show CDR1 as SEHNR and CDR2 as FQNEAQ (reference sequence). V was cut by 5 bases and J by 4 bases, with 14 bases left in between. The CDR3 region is CASSTGPGGYGYTF. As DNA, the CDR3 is TGTGCCAGCAGCACAGGGCCGGGCGGCTATGGCTACACCTTC.

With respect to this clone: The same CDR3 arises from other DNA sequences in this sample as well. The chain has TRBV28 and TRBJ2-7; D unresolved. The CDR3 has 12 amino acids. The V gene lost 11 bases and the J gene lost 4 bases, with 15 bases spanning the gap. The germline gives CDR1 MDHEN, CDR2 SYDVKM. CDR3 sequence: CASSLSPYEQYF. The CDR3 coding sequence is TGTGCCTCATCCCTTTCACCTTACGAGCAGTACTTC.

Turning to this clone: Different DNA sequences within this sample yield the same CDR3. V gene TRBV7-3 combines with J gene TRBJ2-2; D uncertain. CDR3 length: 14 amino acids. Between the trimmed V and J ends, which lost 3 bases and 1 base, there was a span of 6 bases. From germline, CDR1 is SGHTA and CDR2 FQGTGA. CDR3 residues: CASSLVGNTGELFF. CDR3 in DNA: TGTGCCAGCAGCTTGGTGGGGAACACCGGGGAGCTGTTTTTT.

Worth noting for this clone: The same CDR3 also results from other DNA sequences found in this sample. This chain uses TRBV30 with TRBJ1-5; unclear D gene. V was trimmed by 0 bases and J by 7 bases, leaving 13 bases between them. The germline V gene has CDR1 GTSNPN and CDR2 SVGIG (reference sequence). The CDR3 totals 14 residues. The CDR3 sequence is CAWSVTTGSQPQHF. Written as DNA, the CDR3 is TGTGCCTGGAGTGTAACCACTGGTTCACAGCCCCAGCATTTT.

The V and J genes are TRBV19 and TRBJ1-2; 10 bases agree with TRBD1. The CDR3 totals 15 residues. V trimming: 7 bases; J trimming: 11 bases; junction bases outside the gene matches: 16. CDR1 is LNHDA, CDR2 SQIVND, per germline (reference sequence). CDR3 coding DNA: TGTGCCAGTACTTCCTCAGACAGGGGGCTATCTGGGTACACCTTC. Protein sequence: CASTSSDRGLSGYTF.

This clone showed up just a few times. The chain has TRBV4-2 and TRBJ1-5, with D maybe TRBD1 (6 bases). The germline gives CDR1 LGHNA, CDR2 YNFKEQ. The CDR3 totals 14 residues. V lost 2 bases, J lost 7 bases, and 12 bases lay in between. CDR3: CASSQPTRGQPQHF. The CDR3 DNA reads TGTGCCAGCAGCCAACCGACAAGGGGGCAGCCCCAGCATTTT.